The 27 T cell receptor beta chains below come from one sample, sequenced in a study of blood T cell repertoires in COVID-19. The assay was immunoSEQ multiplex PCR, and TCRdb's table has in-frame clones only and misses some. The data show roughly 69,000 clones, around 82% seen once. Sequenced sample: peripheral blood. The receptor source for this set is a man between 60 and 75 years old with COVID-19, enrolled during active disease.

This clone was seen more than once but under ten times. This chain joins TRBV28 and TRBJ1-2; no firm D call. This CDR3 contains 12 residues. V lost 10 bases and J 5 bases, leaving 14 bases between the germline ends. The germline V gene has CDR1 MDHEN and CDR2 SYDVKM. The CDR3 loop reads CATAQAHYGYTF. The CDR3 DNA reads TGTGCCACCGCCCAGGCCCATTATGGCTACACCTTC.

V usage is TRBV25-1 and J usage is TRBJ2-1, with D possibly TRBD1 on 6 matching bases. The germline CDR1 and CDR2 sequences are MGHDK and SYGVNS. The CDR3 totals 16 residues. The V end was cut by 6 bases, the J end by 7 bases, with 22 bases between. DNA for the CDR3: TGTGCCAGCAGCGACCGGGAACAGGGAAATAGGAATGAGCAGTTCTTC. This sequence encodes CASSDREQGNRNEQFF.

This chain links TRBV15 with TRBJ2-6, with D perhaps TRBD1 (6 bases). The CDR3 has 18 amino acids. The V gene's germline CDR1 is LNHNV and CDR2 YYDKDF (reference sequence). Trimming shortened V by 0 bases and J by 2 bases, and 14 bases separated the two germline ends. The CDR3: CATSRDTGGGPGANVLTF. The CDR3 bases are TGTGCCACCAGCAGAGATACCGGTGGGGGCCCTGGGGCCAACGTCCTGACTTTC.

The rearrangement links TRBV7-2 to TRBJ2-1; possible D gene TRBD2, 8 bases. Germline-derived CDR1 and CDR2 are SGHTA and FQGNSA. The CDR3 has 14 amino acids. Trimming pared 4 bases from V and 9 bases from J, leaving 16 bases between. The CDR3 DNA is TGTGCCAGCAGCTCCGGGAGGGGGCATGGTGAGCAGTTCTTC. Protein: CASSSGRGHGEQFF. The whole variable domain, filled in from reference TRBV7-2 and TRBJ2-1, reads GAGVSQSPSNKVTEKGKDVELRCDPISGHTALYWYRQSLGQGLEFLIYFQGNSAPDKSGLPSDRFSAERTGGSVSTLTIQRTQQEDSAVYLCASSSGRGHGEQFFGPGTRLTVL.

The chain joins TRBV15 to TRBJ2-7; TRBD1 agrees at 9 bases. The J segment lost 6 bases and the V segment lost 1 base, leaving 7 bases of the junction unmatched. The CDR3 contains 15 residues. The V gene's germline CDR1 is LNHNV and CDR2 YYDKDF (reference sequence). Here the CDR3 reads CATSRVGQGISEQYF. As DNA, the CDR3 is TGTGCCACCAGCAGAGTGGGACAGGGAATAAGCGAGCAGTACTTC.

The genes are TRBV6-5 and TRBJ1-5; 7 positions match TRBD1. V gave up 7 bases and J gave up 3 bases; unmatched junction bases: 9. Germline values: CDR1 MNHEY, CDR2 SVGAGI. This CDR3 spans 15 amino acids. CDR3 sequence: CASIISGQANQPQHF. CDR3 in DNA: TGTGCCAGCATTATCAGCGGACAGGCCAATCAGCCCCAGCATTTT.

This clone has only one observation. The rearrangement joins TRBV24-1 to TRBJ2-5, with 11 bases lining up with TRBD2. The CDR3 loop spans 14 amino acids. V shed 4 bases and J 5 bases; nucleotides not matched to a gene: 2. Germline V gene sequence: CDR1 KGHDR, CDR2 SFDVKD. The CDR3 DNA sequence: TGTGCCACCAGTGACCCTAGCGGGAGGGAGACCCAGTACTTC. This codes for CATSDPSGRETQYF.

This chain links TRBV15 with TRBJ1-1; D remains ambiguous. Trimming removed 0 bases at V and 0 bases at J, with 5 bases between. The CDR3 loop spans 14 amino acids. Germline V gives CDR1 LNHNV, CDR2 YYDKDF (reference sequence). CDR3 amino acids: CATSRDLMNTEAFF. CDR3 bases: TGTGCCACCAGCAGAGATCTAATGAACACTGAAGCTTTCTTT.

V is TRBV15 and J is TRBJ2-3; perhaps TRBD2 as D (6 bases). Trimming removed 0 bases from V and 2 bases from J, with 18 bases in between. The germline CDR1 and CDR2 sequences are LNHNV and YYDKDF (reference sequence). CDR3 size: 18 residues. Here the CDR3 reads CATSRDRGTRGITDTQYF. The CDR3 DNA sequence: TGTGCCACCAGCAGAGATCGGGGGACCCGGGGGATCACAGATACGCAGTATTTT.

In its sample, this clone was seen once. The J gene is TRBJ1-1, the V gene TRBV5-1; 7 nucleotides match TRBD1. Germline CDR1 reads SGHRS; CDR2 reads YFSETQ. Trimming took 3 bases from V and 1 from J; bases not matched to a gene: 3. The CDR3 covers 14 residues. CDR3 protein: CASSSGQWNTEAFF. The DNA of the CDR3 is TGCGCCAGCAGCTCGGGACAGTGGAACACTGAAGCTTTCTTT.

Here the CDR3 DNA reads TGCAGCGTTCTCTTTAGCAGCACAGATACGCAGTATTTT. Amino acid sequence: CSVLFSSTDTQYF. The gene calls are TRBV29-1 and TRBJ2-3, with unresolved D. The V end was cut by 5 bases, the J end by 0 bases, with 9 bases between. The CDR3 covers 13 residues. Germline CDR1 reads SQVTM; CDR2 reads ANQGSEA.

The V gene is TRBV18, the J gene TRBJ2-1, with no clear D. V was shortened by 3 bases and J by 5 bases, with 8 bases between the two germline ends. Germline V gene lookup returns CDR1 KGHSH and CDR2 LQKENI. The CDR3 sequence is 13 residues long. In DNA, the CDR3 is TGTGCCAGCTCACCGAACCAGGACAATGAGCAGTTCTTC. Amino acids: CASSPNQDNEQFF. The whole variable domain, remainder taken from reference TRBV18 and TRBJ2-1, is NAGVMQNPRHLVRRRGQEARLRCSPMKGHSHVYWYRQLPEEGLKFMVYLQKENIIDESGMPKERFSAEFPKEGPSILRIQQVVRGDSAAYFCASSPNQDNEQFFGPGTRLTVL.

As to this clone: Other DNA sequences in this sample translate to the same CDR3. J is TRBJ2-2 and V is TRBV2, with no clear D. The length of the CDR3 is 14 residues. From germline, CDR1 is SNHLY and CDR2 FYNNEI. Trimming took 4 bases from V and 2 from J, leaving 8 bases between them. The DNA for the CDR3 is TGTGCCAGCAGTGTTCGAGGAAACACCGGGGAGCTGTTTTTT. Protein product: CASSVRGNTGELFF.

This chain links TRBV30 with TRBJ2-5; a possible D gene is TRBD2 (7 bases). Trimming left V 5 bases short and J 4 bases short, with 11 bases between. The CDR3 covers 12 residues. The germline V gene has CDR1 GTSNPN and CDR2 SVGIG (reference sequence). CDR3 protein: CAWGGGGETQYF. DNA for the CDR3: TGTGCCTGGGGAGGGGGGGGAGAGACCCAGTACTTC.

The sample holds a few counts of this clone. This chain connects TRBV10-2 to TRBJ2-1; 9 nucleotides match TRBD2. Losses at the gene ends were 6 bases for V and 5 bases for J; bases not matched to a gene: 5. Per germline, CDR1 WSHSY and CDR2 SAAADI. The CDR3 has 14 residues. CDR3 sequence reads: CASRGLAFDNEQFF. The CDR3 bases are TGCGCCAGCAGAGGACTAGCGTTTGACAATGAGCAGTTCTTC.

V gene TRBV29-1 combines with J gene TRBJ1-1; 8 bases match TRBD1. Unmatched junction bases numbered 9, after V lost 7 bases and J lost 2 bases. CDR3 length equals 14 residues. Germline-derived CDR1 and CDR2 are SQVTM and ANQGSEA. The CDR3 DNA is TGCAGCGCCCACACCGGGACAGGTAACACTGAAGCTTTCTTT. It codes for CSAHTGTGNTEAFF.

This sequence joins TRBV10-3 and TRBJ2-7; D uncertain. Germline CDR1 reads ENHRY; CDR2 reads SYGVKD. V was cut by 0 bases and J by 3 bases, with 6 bases left in between. This CDR3 contains 13 residues. Here the CDR3 reads CAISESPGYEQYF. The CDR3 DNA follows: TGTGCCATCAGTGAGTCGCCCGGCTACGAGCAGTACTTC.

CDR3 loop: CASSDRDSLTGELFF. Here the CDR3 DNA reads TGTGCCAGCAGCGACCGGGACAGCCTCACCGGGGAGCTGTTTTTT. J is TRBJ2-2 and V is TRBV9; 7 bases are a match to TRBD1. Germline V lookup: CDR1 SGDLS, CDR2 YYNGEE. The junction had 6 bases not matched to a gene; V was cut back by 3 bases and J by 4 bases. The CDR3 loop spans 15 amino acids.

The chain combines TRBV30 with TRBJ1-6; 10 bases are shared with TRBD1. With 2 bases clipped from V and 7 bases from J, the junction kept 8 bases outside the gene matches. The CDR3 length is 16 residues. Germline V CDR1 and CDR2: GTSNPN, SVGIG (reference sequence). The CDR3 nucleotides are TGTGCCTGGAGTTATGGCGTGGGACAGGGGAATTCACCCCTCCACTTT. Residues: CAWSYGVGQGNSPLHF.

This clone was recorded only once. The V and J genes are TRBV4-1 and TRBJ2-7; D is possibly TRBD2 (6 bases). Deletions cut 7 bases from V and 7 bases from J, with 17 bases between. The CDR3 extends over 13 amino acids. Germline values: CDR1 MGHRA, CDR2 YSYEKL. DNA for the CDR3: TGCGCCAGCACCCCATCGGTCGGGAGAGAGCAGTACTTC. Its translation: CASTPSVGREQYF.

This clone was recorded a few times. The V gene is TRBV14, the J gene TRBJ2-7; D might be TRBD1 (5 bases). CDR3 length equals 12 residues. Germline CDR1 and CDR2: SGHDN and FVKESK. The germline V and J ends were trimmed by 4 bases and 6 bases, with 10 bases remaining between them. The CDR3 reads CASSPQGVEQYF. CDR3 nucleotide sequence: TGTGCCAGCAGCCCCCAGGGCGTCGAGCAGTACTTC.

The chain couples TRBV11-2 to TRBJ2-4; D is perhaps TRBD1 (6 bases). The CDR3 sequence is 15 residues long. The V gene lost 5 bases and the J gene lost 5 bases, with 16 bases spanning the gap. The germline CDR1 and CDR2 sequences are SGHAT and FQNNGV. The CDR3 coding sequence is TGTGCCAGCAGCCCATTCCGGGACACCCAAAACATTCAGTACTTC. It is translated as CASSPFRDTQNIQYF.

This sequence joins TRBV6-6 and TRBJ2-3, with 8 nucleotides matching TRBD1. The CDR3 contains 15 residues. Germline V CDR1 and CDR2: MNHNY, SVGAGI (reference sequence). After removal of 4 bases from V and 4 bases from J, the junction contained 7 bases not matched to a gene. The CDR3 loop reads CASSSAQGGADTQYF. The CDR3 DNA is TGTGCCAGCAGTTCCGCACAGGGGGGCGCAGATACGCAGTATTTT.

The chain has TRBV5-4 and TRBJ2-4, with D possibly matching TRBD2 (5 bases). CDR1 is SGHNT, CDR2 YYREEE, per germline (reference sequence). Trimming left V 4 bases short and J 2 bases short, with 16 bases between. The CDR3 totals 16 residues. The CDR3: CASSPGSSRTKNIQYF. As DNA, the CDR3 is TGTGCCAGCAGCCCCGGGTCTAGCCGGACCAAAAACATTCAGTACTTC.

The gene calls are TRBV11-2 and TRBJ1-2; 9 bases are a match to TRBD1. Germline-derived CDR1 and CDR2 are SGHAT and FQNNGV. V dropped 3 bases and J dropped 7; count of bases not matched to a gene: 3. This CDR3 is built from 13 residues. The CDR3 DNA sequence: TGTGCCAGCAGCTTCGGGACAGGGCTTGGCTACACCTTC. It translates to CASSFGTGLGYTF.

This chain links TRBV3-1 (or the pseudogene TRBV3-2) with TRBJ2-7, with TRBD1 matching over 9 bases. Germline V gene lookup returns CDR1 LGHDT and CDR2 YNNKEL (reference sequence). V gave up 4 bases and J gave up 0 bases; unmatched junction bases: 4. The CDR3 runs to 15 residues. CDR3 in DNA: TGTGCCAGCAGCCGACAGGGGGGTCTCTCCTACGAGCAGTACTTC. Its translation is CASSRQGGLSYEQYF.

This clone occurred a few times. This chain links TRBV2 with TRBJ2-7; D gene ambiguous. The germline V gene has CDR1 SNHLY and CDR2 FYNNEI. The length of the CDR3 is 14 residues. V was shortened by 2 bases and J by 3 bases, with 11 bases between the two germline ends. CDR3 nucleotide sequence: TGTGCCAGCAGTGAAATACCTTCTATCTACGAGCAGTACTTC. It is translated as CASSEIPSIYEQYF.